The 27 T cell receptor beta chains in this list originate from one sample, sequenced in a study of immune evolution from preneoplasia to lung adenocarcinoma. Assay: immunoSEQ multiplex PCR; the TCRdb copy retains only in-frame clones and omits some. This sample has several thousand clones; 82% occur once, and the top ten carry about 6.7%. Sequencing was carried out using FFPE invasive lung adenocarcinoma tissue. Source of these receptors: a person aged 70 to 80 with invasive lung adenocarcinoma.

This chain connects TRBV29-1 to TRBJ2-1, with TRBD2 matching 7 bases. The CDR3 length is 13 residues. Germline CDR1 is SQVTM and CDR2 is ANQGSEA. Trimming cost V 7 bases and J 7 bases; bases outside gene matches: 10. The CDR3 DNA reads TGCAGCGCTGGGAGACTAGCCGAGAATGAGCAGTTCTTC. Its protein product is CSAGRLAENEQFF.

This clone was seen just once. The CDR3 sequence is CASSWTVGLNTEAFF. The CDR3 DNA is TGTGCCAGCAGCTGGACTGTTGGGCTGAACACTGAAGCTTTCTTT. The chain combines TRBV7-3 with TRBJ1-1; D ambiguous. CDR3 size: 15 residues. Per the germline V gene, CDR1 is SGHTA and CDR2 is FQGTGA. V was clipped by 4 bases and J by 0 bases, with 12 bases between them. The whole variable domain, filled in from reference TRBV7-3 and TRBJ1-1, reads GAGVSQTPSNKVTEKGKYVELRCDPISGHTALYWYRQSLGQGPEFLIYFQGTGAADDSGLPNDRFFAVRPEGSVSTLKIQRTERGDSAVYLCASSWTVGLNTEAFFGQGTRLTVV.

For this clone: This specimen includes other DNA sequences encoding the same CDR3. The CDR3 here is CASSLRGGGEKLFF. Here the CDR3 DNA reads TGTGCCAGCAGCTTACGAGGCGGGGGGGAAAAACTGTTTTTT. The rearrangement joins TRBV5-8 to TRBJ1-4, with D perhaps matching TRBD1 (5 bases). V shed 2 bases and J shed 8 bases, with 13 bases lying between them. Germline V CDR1 and CDR2: SGHTS, YDEGEE. This CDR3 is 14 amino acids long.

The V and J genes are TRBV11-2 and TRBJ2-5, with no clear D. V lost 2 bases and J 5 bases, leaving 9 bases between the germline ends. This CDR3 is 13 amino acids long. CDR1 SGHAT and CDR2 FQNNGV come from the germline V gene. As DNA, the CDR3 is TGTGCCAGCAGCTTAAGCTTACGGGAGACCCAGTACTTC. Encoded protein: CASSLSLRETQYF.

This chain connects TRBV5-4 to TRBJ2-5, with 11 nucleotides matching TRBD2. CDR3 length: 16 residues. Per germline, CDR1 SGHNT and CDR2 YYREEE (reference sequence). The J segment lost 2 bases and the V segment lost 2 bases, leaving 5 bases of the junction unmatched. The CDR3 protein is CASSLAGTSGQETQYF. CDR3 nucleotides: TGTGCCAGCAGCTTAGCCGGGACTAGCGGACAAGAGACCCAGTACTTC.

J is TRBJ2-2 and V is TRBV19, with unresolved D. The germline V gene has CDR1 LNHDA and CDR2 SQIVND (reference sequence). The CDR3 sequence is 14 residues long. The V end was cut by 4 bases, the J end by 0 bases, with 6 bases between. CDR3 nucleotides: TGTGCCAGTAGTAGCGACGCGAACACCGGGGAGCTGTTTTTT. Residues: CASSSDANTGELFF.

The chain is built from TRBV5-1 and TRBJ2-3; D gene unclear. V was shortened by 0 bases and J by 2 bases, with 16 bases between the two germline ends. Germline V gives CDR1 SGHRS, CDR2 YFSETQ. The CDR3 totals 17 residues. The CDR3, as DNA: TGCGCCAGCAGCTTGGAGGGCCCGCACGTAGTCACAGATACGCAGTATTTT. Its protein is CASSLEGPHVVTDTQYF.

The rearrangement uses TRBV27 and TRBJ2-7; 8 bases are a match to TRBD2. J lost 0 bases, V lost 10 bases, and 17 bases had no gene match. The CDR3 has 17 amino acids. Looked up from germline, CDR1 is MNHEY and CDR2 is SMNVEV (reference sequence). CDR3 region: CATSERLAGGSSYEQYF. The DNA of the CDR3 is TGTGCCACCTCGGAGAGGCTAGCGGGCGGGAGCTCCTACGAGCAGTACTTC.

The chain recombines TRBV6-1 with TRBJ2-3; no clear D. Trimming shortened V by 3 bases and J by 2 bases, and 9 bases separated the two germline ends. The CDR3 is 14 amino acids. Germline values: CDR1 MNHNS, CDR2 SASEGT. The CDR3 protein is CASSDWLSTDTQYF. Here the CDR3 DNA reads TGTGCCAGCAGTGATTGGCTATCCACAGATACGCAGTATTTT.

CDR3 amino acids: CASSPDSPTGNTIYF. CDR3 sequence (DNA): TGTGCCAGCAGCCCGGACAGCCCTACGGGTAACACCATATATTTT. This sequence joins TRBV11-3 and TRBJ1-3; D possibly corresponds to TRBD1 (6 bases). The V gene lost 5 bases and the J gene lost 7 bases, with 18 bases spanning the gap. This CDR3 has 15 amino acids. The germline V gene encodes CDR1 SGHNT and CDR2 YENEEA.

This clone was picked up one time. The rearrangement uses TRBV29-1 and TRBJ2-1; TRBD1 aligns across 10 bases. V lost 8 bases and J lost 2; bases outside the gene matches: 6. Looked up from germline, CDR1 is SQVTM and CDR2 is ANQGSEA. CDR3 length equals 14 residues. The CDR3, as DNA: TGCAGCCTCCTCGGACAGGGGGCCTACAATGAGCAGTTCTTC. This sequence encodes CSLLGQGAYNEQFF.

The V and J genes are TRBV20-1 and TRBJ1-2; weak D call: TRBD1 (5 bases). Per the germline V gene, CDR1 is DFQATT and CDR2 is SNEGSKA (reference sequence). V was clipped by 3 bases and J by 6 bases, with 8 bases between them. The CDR3 is made up of 11 amino acids. The CDR3, as DNA: TGCAGTGCTAGTGCAGGGAATGGCTACACCTTC. It yields the protein CSASAGNGYTF.

This sequence joins TRBV6-5 and TRBJ1-1; D is unresolved. Germline V gene sequence: CDR1 MNHEY, CDR2 SVGAGI. V was shortened by 6 bases and J by 1 base, with 3 bases between the two germline ends. The CDR3 is 11 residues long. CDR3: CASRRNTEAFF. The CDR3 DNA sequence: TGTGCCAGCAGAAGGAACACTGAAGCTTTCTTT.

The rearrangement links TRBV30 to TRBJ1-2; D remains ambiguous. The CDR3 runs to 12 residues. The germline CDR1 and CDR2 sequences are GTSNPN and SVGIG (reference sequence). V was shortened by 7 bases and J by 4 bases, with 13 bases between the two germline ends. CDR3 coding DNA: TGTGCCTCCCCGCGGGAATCCTATGGCTACACCTTC. Its protein is CASPRESYGYTF.

This chain joins TRBV27 and TRBJ2-7; D perhaps matches TRBD1 (5 bases). This CDR3 has 15 residues. Germline CDR1 MNHEY, CDR2 SMNVEV (reference sequence). V lost 5 bases and J lost 0, with 14 bases in between. The CDR3 sequence is CASSLVTTASYEQYF. As DNA, the CDR3 is TGTGCCAGCAGTCTTGTGACGACAGCCTCCTACGAGCAGTACTTC.

The V and J genes are TRBV19 and TRBJ2-5; a possible D gene is TRBD2 (6 bases). Germline lookup yields CDR1 LNHDA and CDR2 SQIVND (reference sequence). The length of the CDR3 is 14 residues. The V end was cut by 3 bases, the J end by 3 bases, with 11 bases between. CDR3 DNA sequence: TGTGCCAGTAGTATCTTGGGACTTGAAGAGACCCAGTACTTC. Residues: CASSILGLEETQYF.

The chain combines TRBV14 with TRBJ1-1; no firm D call. Per germline, CDR1 SGHDN and CDR2 FVKESK. The V and J ends lost 6 bases and 2 bases respectively, with 10 bases between them. This CDR3 region has 13 residues. Here the CDR3 reads CASSKGPNTEAFF. The CDR3 coding sequence is TGTGCCAGCAGTAAGGGCCCTAACACTGAAGCTTTCTTT.

The chain combines TRBV5-1 with TRBJ2-2, with 7 bases identical to TRBD1. The CDR3 is 14 amino acids. Trimming at V came to 1 base and at J to 3 bases, leaving 0 bases not matched to a gene. Germline V CDR1 and CDR2: SGHRS, YFSETQ. In DNA, the CDR3 is TGCGCCAGCAGCTTGACAGGGGACACCGGGGAGCTGTTTTTT. Amino acids: CASSLTGDTGELFF.

This chain links TRBV10-3 with TRBJ2-2, with D unclear. Between the trimmed V and J ends, which lost 8 bases and 6 bases, there was a span of 10 bases. This CDR3 comprises 12 residues. Germline V gene data show CDR1 as ENHRY and CDR2 as SYGVKD. Here the CDR3 reads CAISYDPGELFF. CDR3 coding DNA: TGTGCCATCTCATACGACCCCGGGGAGCTGTTTTTT.

In DNA, the CDR3 is TGTGCTAGTGGTTTGGGTCCGCGGGAGGAGACCCAGTACTTC. Translation gives CASGLGPREETQYF. V gene TRBV12-5 combines with J gene TRBJ2-5; 7 positions agree with TRBD2. Trimming removed 1 base from V and 5 bases from J; junction bases left unmatched: 4. Per the germline V gene, CDR1 is LGHNT and CDR2 is FRNRAP. The CDR3 consists of 14 residues.

The rearrangement links TRBV29-1 to TRBJ1-2, with unresolved D. Germline V lookup: CDR1 SQVTM, CDR2 ANQGSEA. Trimming took off 8 bases at V and 7 bases at J, with 17 bases between the two ends. This CDR3 is 12 amino acids long. Here the CDR3 DNA reads TGCAGCCTCAGATACCCCGATGGTGGCTACACCTTC. Its protein product is CSLRYPDGGYTF.

This clone appeared once. The rearrangement uses TRBV4-2 and TRBJ2-1, with 8 positions matching TRBD2. J gave up 5 bases and V 1 base, and 13 bases lay outside the gene matches. This CDR3 region has 18 residues. The germline gives CDR1 LGHNA, CDR2 YNFKEQ. The CDR3 coding sequence is TGTGCCAGCAGCCAAGTCCCCATGGTAGCGGGATTAGACAATGAGCAGTTCTTC. This gives the protein CASSQVPMVAGLDNEQFF.

The chain carries TRBV30 and TRBJ1-2, with 7 bases fitting TRBD1. Unmatched junction bases numbered 9, after V lost 4 bases and J lost 4 bases. The CDR3 sequence is 14 residues long. Germline V gene data show CDR1 as GTSNPN and CDR2 as SVGIG (reference sequence). The CDR3 spells CAWMLTGRFYGYTF. The DNA of the CDR3 is TGTGCCTGGATGTTGACAGGGCGGTTCTATGGCTACACCTTC. Combining the CDR3 with reference TRBV30 and TRBJ1-2 gives the whole variable domain SQTIHQWPATLVQPVGSPLSLECTVEGTSNPNLYWYRQAAGRGLQLLFYSVGIGQISSEVPQNLSASRPQDRQFILSSKKLLLSDSGFYLCAWMLTGRFYGYTFGSGTRLTVV.

The chain employs TRBV15 and TRBJ2-3, with D unclear. The CDR3 is made up of 15 amino acids. Deletions cut 5 bases from V and 6 bases from J, with 18 bases between. Germline V gene lookup returns CDR1 LNHNV and CDR2 YYDKDF (reference sequence). CDR3 region: CATSPRPNKADTQYF. The CDR3 coding sequence is TGTGCCACCAGCCCCAGACCCAATAAAGCGGATACGCAGTATTTT.

This clone occurred a few times. The chain combines TRBV19 with TRBJ2-7, with 7 bases aligning to TRBD1. V gave up 1 base and J gave up 2 bases; unmatched junction bases: 5. This CDR3 has 15 amino acids. Germline V gene data show CDR1 as LNHDA and CDR2 as SQIVND (reference sequence). The CDR3 reads CASSIGFGTAYEQYF. CDR3 bases: TGTGCCAGTAGTATAGGATTCGGGACAGCCTACGAGCAGTACTTC.

The rearrangement uses TRBV30 and TRBJ1-3; D remains unclear. V gave up 0 bases and J gave up 0 bases, with 15 bases separating them. This CDR3 contains 17 residues. CDR1 is GTSNPN and CDR2 is SVGIG in the germline V gene (reference sequence). CDR3 sequence (DNA): TGTGCCTGGAGTGTACTTAGCAGGTTCAACTCTGGAAACACCATATATTTT. This gives the protein CAWSVLSRFNSGNTIYF.

V gene TRBV10-1 combines with J gene TRBJ2-3; D call uncertain. Germline-derived CDR1 and CDR2 are WNHNN and SYGVQD (reference sequence). The CDR3 loop spans 15 amino acids. The CDR3 spells CVVRTGCSNTDTQYF. In DNA, the CDR3 is TGCGTAGTGAGGACGGGTTGCTCCAACACAGATACGCAGTATTTT.